This TCR beta chain came from a study of shared T cell receptors in the human thymus. This CDR3 region has 15 residues. Trimming cost V 0 bases and J 7 bases; bases outside gene matches: 7. Germline CDR1 and CDR2: MNHNS and SASEGT. The table came from immunoSEQ multiplex PCR; TCRdb's copy has only in-frame clones and leaves some out. The sample has hundreds of thousands of clones, around 87% seen once. These sequences were also reported in another study, on human thymus T cells. This second report adds: Within thymic and blood repertoires, V and J gene usage appeared to be biased.

This receptor was taken from a boy in the first two years of life with a congenital heart defect. The J gene is TRBJ1-2, the V gene TRBV6-1; 8 bases agree with TRBD1. The sample was thymocytes. The chain's CDR3 is CASSEAPPTGAGYTF. The DNA of the CDR3 is TGTGCCAGCAGTGAAGCCCCACCGACAGGGGCTGGCTACACCTTC.